The sequence of this T cell receptor (beta chain) was determined in a study of blood T cells in healthy people across ages. Study-level findings and limits: It was not possible, with unsorted PBMCs, to conclusively compare naive and antigen-experienced cells.

The CDR3 sequence is 15 residues long. CDR1 is SEHNR, CDR2 FQNEAQ, per germline (reference sequence). This clonotype was observed a few times. Its antigen remains unidentified. PCR was performed a second time for about 6 to 11 cycles using a sample-barcoded 5' primer and a J-beta primer mix. The template-switch adaptor was a 5' adaptor with 12 random nucleotides. It tagged each cDNA molecule. TCRdb re-derived calls from the 5' RACE reads in MiXCR, one entry per CDR3 protein. The table has 700,000 or so distinct CDR3 sequences, around a fifth seen once; the top ten hold about 22%. Every sample had a minimum of 6 million PBMCs isolated. Per sample, extraction of total RNA gave at least 5.5 micrograms in every case.

The TCR originated in a man in his 70s in good health. Material for sequencing was blood. The V and J genes are TRBV7-9 and TRBJ2-5; perhaps TRBD1 as D (5 bases). The DNA matches TRBJ2-7 better at its end, which makes the J call doubtful. CDR3 sequence: CASSLVDRNFYEQYF. CDR3 nucleotide sequence: TGTGCCAGCAGCTTAGTCGACAGAAATTTCTACGAGCAGTACTTC.